Listed here are 26 T cell receptor beta chains from one sample, sequenced in a study of human T cells and chemical hapten exposure. Sample time point: patch test 3, about 24 weeks after DPC sensitization. The treatment was: therapeutic diphenylcyclopropenone sensitization with weekly scalp DPC. Via MiXCR, TCRdb re-called the RACE reads, giving one row per CDR3 protein. The data show some 110,000 distinct CDR3 sequences, about 10% seen once. This sample comprised whole blood, obtained in connection with sensitization to the hapten diphenylcyclopropenone (DPC). These receptors were obtained from a woman aged 45-59 years with alopecia areata. Some clones in this sample may be carry-over from other donors' samples.

This clonotype was observed at least ten times. CDR3 amino acids: CASTPTSGAAYEQYF. The CDR3 DNA reads as TGTGCCAGCACCCCAACTAGCGGGGCCGCATACGAGCAGTACTTC. This chain joins TRBV13 and TRBJ2-7, with 10 bases lining up with TRBD2. The CDR3 contains 15 residues. Looked up from germline, CDR1 is PRHDT and CDR2 is FYEKMQ (reference sequence). V trimming: 7 bases; J trimming: 4 bases; junction bases outside the gene matches: 10.

The rearrangement joins TRBV12-3 or TRBV12-4 to TRBJ1-3; 7 nucleotides agree with TRBD1. CDR3 length: 15 residues. Losses at the gene ends were 4 bases for V and 0 bases for J; bases not matched to a gene: 3. The CDR3 loop reads CASSSGQFSGNTIYF. The DNA for the CDR3 is TGTGCCAGCAGTTCGGGACAGTTCTCTGGAAACACCATATATTTT.

This clonotype has more than one count but fewer than ten. V and J are TRBV2 and TRBJ1-2; D is undetermined. The length of the CDR3 is 13 residues. CDR1 and CDR2 from the germline V gene are SNHLY and FYNNEI. Between the trimmed V and J ends, which lost 1 base and 7 bases, there was a span of 10 bases. The CDR3 protein is CASSEVQEFGYTF. The DNA for the CDR3 is TGTGCCAGCAGTGAAGTCCAGGAATTTGGCTACACCTTC.

This chain joins TRBV6-2 or TRBV6-3 and TRBJ2-7; TRBD1 might be the D (5 bases). The V end lost 2 bases, the J end lost 2 bases, and 10 bases lay between the germline ends. Per the germline V gene, CDR1 is MNHEY and CDR2 is SVGEGT. This CDR3 comprises 14 residues. The CDR3 DNA sequence: TGTGCCAGCAGTTACCAGGGATCAACCTACGAGCAGTACTTC. Its translation: CASSYQGSTYEQYF.

The genes are TRBV5-5 and TRBJ1-3; D is ambiguous. This CDR3 is 12 amino acids long. From germline, CDR1 is SGHKS and CDR2 YYEKEE (reference sequence). Trimming removed 4 bases at V and 4 bases at J, with 6 bases between. This CDR3 reads CASSLVGNTIYF. CDR3 sequence (DNA): TGTGCCAGCAGCCTGGTCGGAAACACCATATATTTT.

This clonotype was detected only a few times. The chain links TRBV27 to TRBJ1-1, with unresolved D. V was shortened by 5 bases and J by 0 bases, with 16 bases between the two germline ends. Germline CDR1 and CDR2: MNHEY and SMNVEV (reference sequence). The CDR3 covers 16 residues. Here the CDR3 reads CASSLVGRVMNTEAFF. The CDR3 coding sequence is TGTGCCAGCAGTCTAGTCGGACGGGTCATGAACACTGAAGCTTTCTTT.

This chain connects TRBV12-3 or TRBV12-4 to TRBJ2-7, with 12 bases that match TRBD2. Losses at the gene ends were 5 bases for V and 12 bases for J; bases not matched to a gene: 8. The CDR3 loop spans 13 amino acids. CDR3 DNA: TGTGCCAGCAGTATGGGACTAGCGGGCGGGCGGTACTTC. It specifies CASSMGLAGGRYF.

The table lists this clonotype with a count of one. J is TRBJ1-2 and V is TRBV2; the D gene is possibly TRBD1 (6 bases). Germline-derived CDR1 and CDR2 are SNHLY and FYNNEI. V was cut by 6 bases and J by 4 bases, with 9 bases left in between. The CDR3 consists of 12 residues. The CDR3 coding sequence is TGTGCCAGCAGCAAGGACAGCTATGGCTACACCTTC. Protein product: CASSKDSYGYTF. The full variable domain, with the rest looked up from reference TRBV2 and TRBJ1-2, is EPEVTQTPSHQVTQMGQEVILRCVPISNHLYFYWYRQILGQKVEFLVSFYNNEISEKSEIFDDQFSVERPDGSNFTLKIRSTKLEDSAMYFCASSKDSYGYTFGSGTRLTVV.

This clonotype occurred a few times. The CDR3 reads CASSLARLASGSYEQYF. CDR3 nucleotide sequence: TGTGCCAGCAGCTTAGCGCGGCTGGCTAGCGGGAGTTACGAGCAGTACTTC. The V and J genes are TRBV7-2 and TRBJ2-7; 10 bases are a match to TRBD2. CDR1 is SGHTA, CDR2 FQGNSA, per germline. The length of the CDR3 is 17 residues. V gave up 0 bases and J gave up 4 bases; unmatched junction bases: 9.

Concerning this clonotype itself: Germline is not matched at one junction end, which may reflect a read error. This rearrangement joins TRBV4-2 to TRBJ2-5, with 10 bases identical to TRBD1. Germline lookup yields CDR1 LGHNA and CDR2 YNFKEQ. The CDR3 totals 14 residues. CDR3 in amino acids: CVSSPGTGDETQYF. The CDR3, as DNA: TGTGTCAGCAGCCCTGGGACAGGGGATGAGACCCAGTACTTC.

The chain employs TRBV20-1 and TRBJ1-3; 10 nucleotides align to TRBD1. This CDR3 comprises 16 residues. Germline V gives CDR1 DFQATT, CDR2 SNEGSKA (reference sequence). Losses at the gene ends were 3 bases for V and 1 base for J; bases not matched to a gene: 6. In DNA form, the CDR3 reads TGCAGTGCTAGTATAGACAGGGGGCCTTCTGGAAACACCATATATTTT. It codes for CSASIDRGPSGNTIYF.

Written as DNA, the CDR3 is TGTGCCAGCAGCCAAGAACCGGGAACTAGCGGGAGCATCAACACCGGGGAGCTGTTTTTT. It yields the protein CASSQEPGTSGSINTGELFF. The chain joins TRBV14 to TRBJ2-2, with 11 bases aligning to TRBD2. Trimming cost V 0 bases and J 2 bases; bases outside gene matches: 11. The CDR3 spans 20 residues. CDR1 and CDR2 (germline): SGHDN, FVKESK.

Ten or more counts support this clonotype. The chain uses TRBV29-1 and TRBJ2-7; D is perhaps TRBD1 (6 bases). Germline V gene data show CDR1 as SQVTM and CDR2 as ANQGSEA. Between the trimmed V and J ends, which lost 2 bases and 1 base, there was a span of 12 bases. The CDR3 extends over 14 amino acids. CDR3 residues: CSVERPGASYEQYF. The CDR3 DNA reads as TGCAGCGTTGAACGCCCAGGGGCTTCCTACGAGCAGTACTTC.

A few counts support this clonotype. V is TRBV29-1 and J is TRBJ2-1; weak D call: TRBD2 (6 bases). V dropped 3 bases and J dropped 8 bases, with 14 bases sitting between them. Germline values: CDR1 SQVTM, CDR2 ANQGSEA. The CDR3 contains 13 residues. CDR3 bases: TGCAGCGTTGAGGGGGGACCGACCCATGAGCAGTTCTTC. Translating gives CSVEGGPTHEQFF.

The chain uses TRBV5-1 and TRBJ2-5; a possible D gene is TRBD1 (7 bases). V shed 7 bases and J shed 4 bases, with 11 bases lying between them. The CDR3 totals 12 residues. The germline V gene has CDR1 SGHRS and CDR2 YFSETQ. CDR3 amino acids: CASGRTGETQYF. CDR3 coding DNA: TGCGCCAGCGGGAGGACAGGAGAGACCCAGTACTTC.

This clonotype was seen ten or more times. The chain links TRBV20-1 to TRBJ1-1; TRBD1 matches 7 bases. The CDR3 is 14 amino acids. Looked up from germline, CDR1 is DFQATT and CDR2 is SNEGSKA (reference sequence). The trim removed 5 bases at V and 1 base at J, leaving 7 bases unmatched. Here the CDR3 reads CSARFQGGNTEAFF. The CDR3 DNA sequence: TGCAGTGCTCGTTTTCAGGGGGGGAACACTGAAGCTTTCTTT.

A few counts support this clonotype. The CDR3 DNA sequence: TGTGCCAGCAGTCCCCCGCCGGGATCTCAGAATGAGCAGTTCTTC. Its translation: CASSPPPGSQNEQFF. The rearrangement uses TRBV12-3 or TRBV12-4 and TRBJ2-1; perhaps TRBD2 as D (5 bases). V was clipped by 5 bases and J by 7 bases, with 18 bases between them. CDR3 size: 15 residues.

This clonotype occurred a few times. This CDR3 is CASSPGVASSYEQYF. CDR3 DNA: TGTGCCAGCAGCCCTGGAGTTGCTAGCTCCTACGAGCAGTACTTC. The V call is TRBV9, the J call TRBJ2-7; D is undetermined. The V gene lost 4 bases and the J gene lost 0 bases, with 14 bases spanning the gap. This CDR3 region has 15 residues. Germline lookup yields CDR1 SGDLS and CDR2 YYNGEE.

This clonotype came up many times. The V call is TRBV29-1, the J call TRBJ2-3; TRBD2 matches 8 bases. Germline V CDR1 and CDR2: SQVTM, ANQGSEA. With 4 bases clipped from V and 4 bases from J, the junction kept 1 base outside the gene matches. The CDR3 is made up of 12 amino acids. The CDR3 nucleotides read TGCAGCGTTGTAGCGGGACCAGATACGCAGTATTTT. Encoded protein: CSVVAGPDTQYF.

The chain recombines TRBV2 with TRBJ2-3; the match to TRBD2 covers 8 bases. Losses at the gene ends were 4 bases for V and 5 bases for J; bases not matched to a gene: 8. Germline CDR1 is SNHLY and CDR2 is FYNNEI. The CDR3 length is 15 residues. The CDR3 bases are TGTGCCAGCAGTGTTTTAGGACTAGCCGGAGATACGCAGTATTTT. It encodes CASSVLGLAGDTQYF.

In this sample, this clonotype turned up a few times. The chain combines TRBV5-6 with TRBJ2-3; perhaps TRBD2 as D (5 bases). CDR3 length: 14 residues. Germline CDR1 is SGHDT and CDR2 is YYEEEE. V was pared by 6 bases and J by 4 bases, with 15 bases between. CDR3 DNA: TGTGCCAGCACCGAATCTAGCATACCAGATACGCAGTATTTT. Amino acids: CASTESSIPDTQYF.

In regard to this clonotype: Germline and junction disagree at one end, which may indicate a read error. This sequence joins TRBV7-2 and TRBJ2-1; 8 bases fit TRBD2. Germline CDR1 and CDR2: SGHTA and FQGNSA. The CDR3 spans 15 residues. The DNA of the CDR3 is TGTGTCAGCAGCTTAGCGGGATCTGACTTCAATGAGCAGTTCTTC. The encoded protein is CVSSLAGSDFNEQFF.

This chain connects TRBV6-2 or TRBV6-3 to TRBJ1-5, with D uncertain. V shed 5 bases and J shed 5 bases, with 13 bases lying between them. Germline values: CDR1 MNHEY, CDR2 SVGEGT. The CDR3 is 14 amino acids. CDR3 sequence reads: CASSPRPGYQPQHF. The DNA for the CDR3 is TGTGCCAGCAGTCCGCGACCTGGCTATCAGCCCCAGCATTTT.

The sample holds many counts of this clonotype. J is TRBJ2-1 and V is TRBV12-3 or TRBV12-4; D could derive from TRBD1 or TRBD2 (5 bases each). This CDR3 has 15 residues. V lost 3 bases and J lost 5, with 14 bases in between. The CDR3 protein is CASSFQGPTNNEQFF. In nucleotides, the CDR3 is TGTGCCAGCAGTTTTCAGGGACCTACTAACAATGAGCAGTTCTTC.

This clonotype was detected many times. The V and J genes are TRBV3-1 and TRBJ2-1; 7 bases fit TRBD2. Germline lookup yields CDR1 LGHDT and CDR2 YNNKEL (reference sequence). The CDR3 is made up of 16 amino acids. V was clipped by 4 bases and J by 3 bases; unmatched bases: 9. The CDR3 coding sequence is TGTGCCAGCAGCCCTAACTTTGGGGGGGGCTACAATGAGCAGTTCTTC. Translating it yields CASSPNFGGGYNEQFF.

This clonotype was found a few times. The chain is built from TRBV5-1 and TRBJ2-7, with D maybe TRBD1 (6 bases). Per the germline V gene, CDR1 is SGHRS and CDR2 is YFSETQ. The CDR3 spans 13 residues. V dropped 2 bases and J dropped 9 bases, with 15 bases sitting between them. The CDR3 DNA is TGCGCCAGCAGCTTTGAACCGGACAGCCCGCAGTACTTC. It yields the protein CASSFEPDSPQYF.